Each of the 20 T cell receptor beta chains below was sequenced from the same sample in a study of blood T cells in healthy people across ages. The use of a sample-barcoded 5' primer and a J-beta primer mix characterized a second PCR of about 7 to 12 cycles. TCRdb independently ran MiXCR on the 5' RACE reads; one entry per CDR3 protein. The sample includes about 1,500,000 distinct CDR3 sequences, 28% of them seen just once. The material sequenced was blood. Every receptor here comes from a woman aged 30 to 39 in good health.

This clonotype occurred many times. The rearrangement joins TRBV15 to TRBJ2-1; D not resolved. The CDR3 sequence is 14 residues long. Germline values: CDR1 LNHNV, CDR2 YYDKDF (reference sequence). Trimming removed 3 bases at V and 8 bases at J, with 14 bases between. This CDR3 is CATSRWKSQDEQFF. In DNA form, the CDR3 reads TGTGCCACCAGCAGGTGGAAGTCTCAGGATGAGCAGTTCTTC.

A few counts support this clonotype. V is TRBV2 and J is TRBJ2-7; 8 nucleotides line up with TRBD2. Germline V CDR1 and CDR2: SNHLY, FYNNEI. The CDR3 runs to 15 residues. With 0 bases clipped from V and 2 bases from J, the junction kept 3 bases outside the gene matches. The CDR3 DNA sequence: TGTGCCAGCAGTGAAGCTACTAGCGGACCCTACGAGCAGTACTTC. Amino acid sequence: CASSEATSGPYEQYF.

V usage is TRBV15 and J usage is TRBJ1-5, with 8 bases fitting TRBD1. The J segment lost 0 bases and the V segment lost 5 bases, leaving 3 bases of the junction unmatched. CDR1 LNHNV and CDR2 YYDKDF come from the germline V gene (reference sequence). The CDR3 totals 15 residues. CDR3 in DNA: TGTGCCACCAGCCCGACAGGGGATAGCAATCAGCCCCAGCATTTT. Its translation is CATSPTGDSNQPQHF.

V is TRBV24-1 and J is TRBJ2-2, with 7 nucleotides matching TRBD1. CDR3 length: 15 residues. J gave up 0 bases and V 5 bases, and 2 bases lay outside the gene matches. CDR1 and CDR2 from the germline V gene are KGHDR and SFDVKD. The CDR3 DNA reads TGTGCCACCAGTGGACAGGGACCGAACACCGGGGAGCTGTTTTTT. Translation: CATSGQGPNTGELFF.

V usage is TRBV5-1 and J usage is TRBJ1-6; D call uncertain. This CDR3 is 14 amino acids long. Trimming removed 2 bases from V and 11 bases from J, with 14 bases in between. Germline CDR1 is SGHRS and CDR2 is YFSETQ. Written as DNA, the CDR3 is TGCGCCAGCAGCTTCGGGGAGGCTTCTGCACCCCTCCACTTT. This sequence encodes CASSFGEASAPLHF.

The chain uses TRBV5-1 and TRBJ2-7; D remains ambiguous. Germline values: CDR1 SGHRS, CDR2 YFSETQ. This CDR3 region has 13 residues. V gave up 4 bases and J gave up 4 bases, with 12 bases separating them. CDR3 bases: TGCGCCAGCAGCCCTTTGACGGATTACGAGCAGTACTTC. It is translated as CASSPLTDYEQYF.

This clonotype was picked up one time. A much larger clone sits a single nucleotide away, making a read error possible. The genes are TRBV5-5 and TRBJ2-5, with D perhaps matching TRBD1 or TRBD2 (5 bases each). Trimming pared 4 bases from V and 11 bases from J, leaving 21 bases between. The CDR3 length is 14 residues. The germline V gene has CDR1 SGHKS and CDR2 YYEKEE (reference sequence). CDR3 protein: CASSRQSPGWEQYF. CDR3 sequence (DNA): TGTGCCAGCAGCAGACAGAGCCCCGGATGGGAGCAGTACTTC.

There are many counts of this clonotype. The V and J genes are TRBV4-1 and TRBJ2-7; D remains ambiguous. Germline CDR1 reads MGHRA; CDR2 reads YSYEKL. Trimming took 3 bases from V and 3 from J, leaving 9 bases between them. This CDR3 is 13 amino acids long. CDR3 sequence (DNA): TGCGCCAGCAGCCAGCCTCCAAACTACGAGCAGTACTTC. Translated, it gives CASSQPPNYEQYF.

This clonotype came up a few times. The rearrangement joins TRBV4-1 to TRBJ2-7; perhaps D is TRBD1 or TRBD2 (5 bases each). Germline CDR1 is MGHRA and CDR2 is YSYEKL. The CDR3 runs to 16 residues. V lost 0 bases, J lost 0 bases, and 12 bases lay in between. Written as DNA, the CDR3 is TGCGCCAGCAGCCAAGACTCGGGACCGATCTCCTACGAGCAGTACTTC. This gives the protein CASSQDSGPISYEQYF.

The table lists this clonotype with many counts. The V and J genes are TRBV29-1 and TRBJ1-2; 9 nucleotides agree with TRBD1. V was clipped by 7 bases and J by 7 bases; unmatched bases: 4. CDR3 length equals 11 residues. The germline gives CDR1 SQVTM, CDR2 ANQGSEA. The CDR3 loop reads CSDLQGAGYTF. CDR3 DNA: TGCAGCGATCTACAGGGGGCTGGCTACACCTTC.

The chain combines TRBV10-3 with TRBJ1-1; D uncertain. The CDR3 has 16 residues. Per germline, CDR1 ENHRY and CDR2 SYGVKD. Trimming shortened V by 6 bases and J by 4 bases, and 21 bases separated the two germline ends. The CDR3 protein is CAIRRQANYKATEAFF. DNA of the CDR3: TGTGCCATCAGGCGGCAGGCAAATTACAAGGCCACTGAAGCTTTCTTT.

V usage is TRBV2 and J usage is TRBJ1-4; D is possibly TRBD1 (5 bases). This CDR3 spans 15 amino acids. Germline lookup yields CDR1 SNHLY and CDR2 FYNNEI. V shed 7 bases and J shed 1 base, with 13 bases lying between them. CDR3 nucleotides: TGTGCCAGCACCGTAAATAGGGGAACTAATGAAAAACTGTTTTTT. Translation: CASTVNRGTNEKLFF.

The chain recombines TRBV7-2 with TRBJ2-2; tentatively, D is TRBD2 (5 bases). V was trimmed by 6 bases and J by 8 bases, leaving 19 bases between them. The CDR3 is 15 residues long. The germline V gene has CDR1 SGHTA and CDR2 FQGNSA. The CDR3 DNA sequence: TGTGCCAGCAGTCTTAGGACTCTAGGCCTAGGGGAGCTGTTTTTT. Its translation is CASSLRTLGLGELFF. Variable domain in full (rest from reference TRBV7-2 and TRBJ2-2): GAGVSQSPSNKVTEKGKDVELRCDPISGHTALYWYRQSLGQGLEFLIYFQGNSAPDKSGLPSDRFSAERTGGSVSTLTIQRTQQEDSAVYLCASSLRTLGLGELFFGEGSRLTVL.

The CDR3 sequence is CASSQGPTSSYEQYF. Written as DNA, the CDR3 is TGTGCCAGCAGCCAAGGCCCGACAAGTTCCTACGAGCAGTACTTC. The rearrangement joins TRBV3-1 to TRBJ2-7, with D hard to call. The CDR3 sequence is 15 residues long. Germline V CDR1 and CDR2: LGHDT, YNNKEL (reference sequence). Trimming shortened V by 1 base and J by 1 base, and 11 bases separated the two germline ends.

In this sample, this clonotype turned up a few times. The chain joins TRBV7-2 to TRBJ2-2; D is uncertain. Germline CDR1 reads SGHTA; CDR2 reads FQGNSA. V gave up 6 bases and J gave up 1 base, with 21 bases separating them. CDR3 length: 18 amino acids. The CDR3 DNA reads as TGTGCCAGCAGTCGTACGGGCCAAGGGCCTCGGAACACCGGGGAGCTGTTTTTT. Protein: CASSRTGQGPRNTGELFF. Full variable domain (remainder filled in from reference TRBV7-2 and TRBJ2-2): GAGVSQSPSNKVTEKGKDVELRCDPISGHTALYWYRQSLGQGLEFLIYFQGNSAPDKSGLPSDRFSAERTGGSVSTLTIQRTQQEDSAVYLCASSRTGQGPRNTGELFFGEGSRLTVL.

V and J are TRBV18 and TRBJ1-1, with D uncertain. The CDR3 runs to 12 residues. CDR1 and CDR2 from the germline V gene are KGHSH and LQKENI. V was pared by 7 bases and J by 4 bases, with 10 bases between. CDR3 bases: TGTGCCAGCTGCACACCGAGCACTGAAGCTTTCTTT. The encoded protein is CASCTPSTEAFF. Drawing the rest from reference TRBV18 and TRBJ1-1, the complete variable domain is NAGVMQNPRHLVRRRGQEARLRCSPMKGHSHVYWYRQLPEEGLKFMVYLQKENIIDESGMPKERFSAEFPKEGPSILRIQQVVRGDSAAYFCASCTPSTEAFFGQGTRLTVV.

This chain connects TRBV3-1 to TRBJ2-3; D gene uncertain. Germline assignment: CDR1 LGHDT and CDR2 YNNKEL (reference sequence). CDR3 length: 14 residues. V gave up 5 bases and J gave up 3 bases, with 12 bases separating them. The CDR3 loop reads CASSSSTATDTQYF. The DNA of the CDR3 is TGTGCCAGCAGCTCCTCGACGGCGACAGATACGCAGTATTTT.

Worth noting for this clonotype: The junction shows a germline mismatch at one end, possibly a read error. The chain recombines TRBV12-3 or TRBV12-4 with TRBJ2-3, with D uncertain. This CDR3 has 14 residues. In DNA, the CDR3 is TGTGCCAGCAGTTTAAGGGCAAGCGCAGATGCGCAGTATTTT. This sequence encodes CASSLRASADAQYF.

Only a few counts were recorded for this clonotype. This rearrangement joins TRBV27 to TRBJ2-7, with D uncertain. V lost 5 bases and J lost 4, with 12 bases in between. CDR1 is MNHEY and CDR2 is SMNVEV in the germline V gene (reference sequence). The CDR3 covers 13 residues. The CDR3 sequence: CASSTAPVYEQYF. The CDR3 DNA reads TGTGCCAGCAGTACGGCGCCTGTTTACGAGCAGTACTTC.

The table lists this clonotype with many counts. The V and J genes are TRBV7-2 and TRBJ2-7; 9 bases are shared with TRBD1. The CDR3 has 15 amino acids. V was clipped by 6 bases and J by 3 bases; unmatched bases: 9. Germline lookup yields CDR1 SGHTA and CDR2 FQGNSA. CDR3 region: CASSIPQGAFYEQYF. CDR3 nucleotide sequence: TGTGCCAGCAGTATTCCACAGGGGGCTTTCTACGAGCAGTACTTC. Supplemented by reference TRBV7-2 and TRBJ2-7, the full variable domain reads GAGVSQSPSNKVTEKGKDVELRCDPISGHTALYWYRQSLGQGLEFLIYFQGNSAPDKSGLPSDRFSAERTGGSVSTLTIQRTQQEDSAVYLCASSIPQGAFYEQYFGPGTRLTVT.